A single sample gave rise to the 9 T cell receptor beta chains below, sequenced in a study of T cell responses to AZD1222 COVID-19 vaccine. Generated by immunoSEQ multiplex PCR, the TCRdb table keeps only in-frame clones and is missing some. The sample shows tens of thousands of clones, 70% to 90% of them seen only once. This sample comprised peripheral blood, obtained on day 0 of MenACWY control vaccination. The receptors were sampled from an adult in good health.

This sequence joins TRBV4-1 and TRBJ1-2, with 8 bases aligning to TRBD1. CDR3 length: 15 amino acids. Germline V lookup: CDR1 MGHRA, CDR2 YSYEKL. Trimming at V came to 3 bases and at J to 8 bases, leaving 11 bases not matched to a gene. CDR3 in DNA: TGCGCCAGCAGCCAGTCCGGAACAGGGGGGCGGGGCTACACCTTC. Translating it yields CASSQSGTGGRGYTF.

The rearrangement links TRBV7-2 to TRBJ1-5; TRBD1 agrees at 10 bases. The ends lost 5 bases at V and 7 bases at J; junction bases unmatched: 5. From germline, CDR1 is SGHTA and CDR2 FQGNSA. The CDR3 is made up of 14 amino acids. CDR3 in DNA: TGTGCCAGCAGCGTAGGGACAGGGGCACAGCCCCAGCATTTT. It is translated as CASSVGTGAQPQHF.

This rearrangement joins TRBV29-1 to TRBJ1-1; no firm D call. Trimming removed 4 bases from V and 5 bases from J, with 14 bases in between. CDR1 SQVTM and CDR2 ANQGSEA come from the germline V gene. This CDR3 is 13 amino acids long. CDR3 bases: TGCAGCGTTGCGGCCGAGTATGGGACTGAAGCTTTCTTT. This encodes CSVAAEYGTEAFF.

The CDR3 sequence: CASSKAPLPGYTF. CDR3 in DNA: TGTGCCAGTAGTAAAGCCCCCCTCCCGGGCTACACCTTC. The chain couples TRBV19 to TRBJ1-2, with D unclear. Germline assignment: CDR1 LNHDA and CDR2 SQIVND (reference sequence). This CDR3 spans 13 amino acids. V shed 4 bases and J shed 8 bases, with 14 bases lying between them.

J is TRBJ2-1 and V is TRBV29-1; TRBD2 is a possible D gene (6 bases). With 2 bases removed from V and 2 bases from J, the gap between germline ends came to 13 bases. Per germline, CDR1 SQVTM and CDR2 ANQGSEA. CDR3 length: 15 amino acids. In DNA form, the CDR3 reads TGCAGCGTTGAAAGCTCGAGGACTACCTACAATGAGCAGTTCTTC. Its translation is CSVESSRTTYNEQFF.

J is TRBJ1-1 and V is TRBV19; TRBD1 aligns across 7 bases. The CDR3 totals 16 residues. Germline V lookup: CDR1 LNHDA, CDR2 SQIVND (reference sequence). J was trimmed by 1 base and V by 5 bases; bases with no gene match: 10. The CDR3 nucleotides are TGTGCCAGTAGTTCCCGGACAGGCGCCGGGAACACTGAAGCTTTCTTT. Translated, it gives CASSSRTGAGNTEAFF. The complete variable domain, with remaining parts taken from reference TRBV19 and TRBJ1-1, reads DGGITQSPKYLFRKEGQNVTLSCEQNLNHDAMYWYRQDPGQGLRLIYYSQIVNDFQKGDIAEGYSVSREKKESFPLTVTSAQKNPTAFYLCASSSRTGAGNTEAFFGQGTRLTVV.

V usage is TRBV2 and J usage is TRBJ1-5, with a possible D match to TRBD1 (5 bases). Looked up from germline, CDR1 is SNHLY and CDR2 is FYNNEI. This CDR3 has 18 amino acids. V shed 3 bases and J shed 0 bases, with 18 bases lying between them. The CDR3 DNA is TGTGCCAGCAGTGAGAAGGGTTGGGGGACTTATAGCAATCAGCCCCAGCATTTT. It is translated as CASSEKGWGTYSNQPQHF.

The chain recombines TRBV5-1 with TRBJ2-5; D may match TRBD1 or TRBD2 (5 bases each). V lost 1 base to trimming and J lost 5 bases, with 9 bases between them. Germline V gives CDR1 SGHRS, CDR2 YFSETQ. The CDR3 consists of 13 residues. CDR3 region: CASSLRGDETQYF. DNA for the CDR3: TGCGCCAGCAGCTTGAGAGGGGACGAGACCCAGTACTTC.

The chain links TRBV6-5 to TRBJ1-4; TRBD1 is a possible D gene (6 bases). In germline, CDR1 is MNHEY, CDR2 SVGAGI. V lost 4 bases and J 6 bases, leaving 15 bases between the germline ends. There are 15 residues in the CDR3. The DNA of the CDR3 is TGTGCCAGCAGTTCCTACGGGGGGGCTTATGAAAAACTGTTTTTT. Translated: CASSSYGGAYEKLFF.